This note documents a single TCR beta chain sequence. The data were obtained in a study of spatial heterogeneity in lung cancer. Noted time point: sample taken at primary tumor resection. Whole RNA came from tumor, nontumor lung or frozen PBMC and was sequenced without being sorted. V shed 5 bases, J shed 8 bases, and the junction held 13 bases outside the gene matches. The length of the CDR3 is 16 residues. TCRdb itself ran the 5' RACE reads through MiXCR, one entry per CDR3 protein. Of tens of thousands of distinct CDR3 sequences listed, roughly a fifth were seen once; the top ten hold around 6.6%. Here the sequenced sample was PBMCs, taken at surgery. This rearrangement joins TRBV12-3 or TRBV12-4 to TRBJ2-1; 9 nucleotides align to TRBD2. This clonotype originated in a male donor with early-stage non-small cell lung cancer. The CDR3 DNA is TGTGCCAGCAGTCCCGTCAAGGGCGGGGGGGCCCATGAGCAGTTCTTC. Its protein is CASSPVKGGGAHEQFF.